The clone carrying this T cell receptor (beta chain) has a handful of counts. The data derive from a study of OX40 agonist ivuxolimab in advanced cancers. On the study more broadly: Patients were dosed with the agonistic anti-OX40 (CD134) antibody ivuxolimab.

TCRdb keeps only in-frame clones here, not all; method: immunoSEQ multiplex PCR. The repertoire includes more than 9,500 clones, 70% to 90% of them detected once, and over 12% sits in the top ten. V dropped 0 bases and J dropped 0 bases, with 10 bases sitting between them. Germline CDR1 reads SGDLS; CDR2 reads YYNGEE. CDR3 size: 16 residues. The sample was CD4+ or CD8+ T cells sorted from blood, taken in a trial of the OX40 agonist ivuxolimab. This receptor was obtained from an adult with an advanced solid tumor such as melanoma, head and neck, liver or kidney cancer. The chain has TRBV9 and TRBJ1-3, with D possibly matching TRBD1 (6 bases). Written as DNA, the CDR3 is TGTGCCAGCAGCGTAGAGGACAGTTTCTCTGGAAACACCATATATTTT. Amino acids: CASSVEDSFSGNTIYF. The full variable domain, rest sourced from reference TRBV9 and TRBJ1-3, is DSGVTQTPKHLITATGQRVTLRCSPRSGDLSVYWYQQSLDQGLQFLIQYYNGEERAKGNILERFSAQQFPDLHSELNLSSLELGDSALYFCASSVEDSFSGNTIYFGEGSWLTVV.